The rows below give T cell receptor beta chains drawn from one sample of a study of blood T cells in healthy people across ages. TCRdb redid the calling of the 5' RACE reads with MiXCR, one entry per CDR3 protein. This table holds hundreds of thousands of distinct CDR3 sequences, about 43% found once. Sequenced material: blood. These receptor sequences come from a man older than 75 in good health. Both conserved end residues are part of each CDR3. The D gene is left open where the match is weak. Expanded clones get a size class; other rows say once, few or many, or leave the size out.

J: TRBJ2-1
size: few
D: TRBD2
V: TRBV6-2/TRBV6-3
CDR3: CASRYSGRRRNEQFF
DNA: TGTGCCAGCAGATATAGCGGGAGGCGGAGGAATGAGCAGTTCTTC

J: TRBJ2-5
size: .
D: .
V: TRBV28
CDR3: CASLGQGYQETQYF
DNA: TGTGCCAGCCTTGGGCAGGGGTACCAAGAGACCCAGTACTTC

J: TRBJ2-3
size: few
D: TRBD2
V: TRBV11-1
CDR3: CASSLPRGATQYF
DNA: TGTGCCAGCAGCTTACCGCGGGGGGCTACGCAGTATTTT

J: TRBJ1-2
size: .
D: TRBD1
V: TRBV6-2/TRBV6-3
CDR3: CASSNTGTGYGYTF
DNA: TGTGCCAGCAGTAACACCGGGACAGGCTATGGCTACACCTTC

J: TRBJ1-6
size: .
D: TRBD1
V: TRBV6-2/TRBV6-3
CDR3: CASSNVQGADSPLHF
DNA: TGTGCCAGCAGCAACGTCCAGGGGGCGGATTCACCCCTCCACTTT

J: TRBJ2-6
size: .
D: .
V: TRBV7-8
CDR3: CASSLATGAGANVLTF
DNA: TGTGCCAGCAGCTTAGCGACTGGGGCTGGGGCCAACGTCCTGACTTTC

J: TRBJ1-5
size: .
D: .
V: TRBV6-5
CDR3: CASSYRNQPQHF
DNA: TGTGCCAGCAGTTACCGCAATCAGCCCCAGCATTTT

J: TRBJ2-5
size: .
D: TRBD1
V: TRBV25-1
CDR3: CASALTGGVETQYF
DNA: TGTGCCAGCGCTCTAACAGGGGGCGTGGAGACCCAGTACTTC

J: TRBJ1-1
size: .
D: .
V: TRBV10-3
CDR3: CATAQGRGTEAFF
DNA: TGTGCCACCGCACAGGGCCGGGGGACTGAAGCTTTCTTT

J: TRBJ2-7
size: .
D: .
V: TRBV11-2
CDR3: CASSDKATGINEQYF
DNA: TGTGCCAGCAGCGATAAGGCTACAGGGATCAATGAGCAGTACTTC

J: TRBJ2-1
size: .
D: .
V: TRBV3-1
CDR3: CASSQDDLFAGNEQFF
DNA: TGTGCCAGCAGCCAAGATGACCTCTTTGCGGGGAATGAGCAGTTCTTC

J: TRBJ2-5
size: .
D: TRBD2
V: TRBV27
CDR3: CASKPHGGALGETQYF
DNA: TGTGCCAGCAAACCCCACGGGGGGGCCTTGGGAGAGACCCAGTACTTC

J: TRBJ2-5
size: few
D: TRBD2
V: TRBV11-2
CDR3: CASSQVRLAGGRQETQYF
DNA: TGTGCCAGCAGCCAAGTCCGACTAGCGGGAGGTCGCCAAGAGACCCAGTACTTC

J: TRBJ2-7
size: many
D: .
V: TRBV7-2
CDR3: CASSSLGATNSYEQYF
DNA: TGTGCCAGCAGCTCTCTGGGGGCGACTAACTCCTACGAGCAGTACTTC

J: TRBJ1-2
size: .
D: .
V: TRBV20-1
CDR3: CSAKPWGLGGYTF
DNA: TGCAGTGCAAAGCCTTGGGGGCTGGGTGGCTACACCTTC

J: TRBJ1-2
size: .
D: .
V: TRBV12-3/TRBV12-4
CDR3: CASREDSYGYTF
DNA: TGTGCCAGCAGGGAGGACAGCTATGGCTACACCTTC

J: TRBJ2-5
size: many
D: .
V: TRBV25-1
CDR3: CASSDSGEETQYF
DNA: TGTGCCAGCAGTGACTCCGGGGAAGAGACCCAGTACTTC

J: TRBJ2-2
size: many
D: .
V: TRBV7-2
CDR3: CASVLLSGELFF
DNA: TGTGCCAGCGTCCTTTTATCCGGGGAGCTGTTTTTT

J: TRBJ2-2
size: .
D: TRBD1
V: TRBV6-2/TRBV6-3
CDR3: CASSRDSANTGELFF
DNA: TGTGCCAGCAGCCGGGACAGCGCGAACACCGGGGAGCTGTTTTTT

J: TRBJ1-3
size: .
D: .
V: TRBV7-8
CDR3: CASSLGVVGNTIYF
DNA: TGTGCCAGCAGCTTAGGGGTCGTAGGAAACACCATATATTTT

J: TRBJ2-7
size: many
D: TRBD2
V: TRBV29-1
CDR3: CSVLGLAGGVESYEQYF
DNA: TGCAGCGTTCTGGGACTAGCGGGAGGGGTCGAGTCCTACGAGCAGTACTTC

J: TRBJ2-5
size: .
D: TRBD2
V: TRBV30
CDR3: CAWRGLGETQYF
DNA: TGTGCCTGGCGGGGACTAGGCGAGACCCAGTACTTC

J: TRBJ1-2
size: few
D: TRBD1
V: TRBV27
CDR3: CASSRTGVGWNYGYTF
DNA: TGTGCCAGCAGTAGGACAGGGGTCGGTTGGAACTATGGCTACACCTTC

J: TRBJ1-1
size: .
D: TRBD1
V: TRBV3-1
CDR3: CASSPSGQPNTEAFF
DNA: TGTGCCAGCAGCCCGTCGGGACAGCCGAACACTGAAGCTTTCTTT

J: TRBJ1-4
size: .
D: .
V: TRBV18
CDR3: CAGSLGEEKLFF
DNA: TGTGCCGGCTCCCTCGGGGAGGAAAAACTGTTTTTT

J: TRBJ1-3
size: .
D: .
V: TRBV30
CDR3: CAWSLKRGVVSGNTIYF
DNA: TGTGCCTGGAGTCTGAAACGGGGGGTGGTCTCTGGAAACACCATATATTTT

J: TRBJ1-1
size: .
D: .
V: TRBV4-2
CDR3: CASSQDPGTEAFF
DNA: TGTGCCAGCAGCCAAGACCCCGGCACTGAAGCTTTCTTT

J: TRBJ1-1
size: many
D: .
V: TRBV7-2
CDR3: CASSLGGVNTEAFF
DNA: TGTGCCAGCAGCTTAGGGGGGGTGAACACTGAAGCTTTCTTT

J: TRBJ2-7
size: once
D: .
V: TRBV20-1
CDR3: CSAGTGNSYEQYF
DNA: TGCAGTGCTGGGACGGGAAACTCCTACGAGCAGTACTTC

J: TRBJ1-2
size: .
D: .
V: TRBV3-1
CDR3: CASSQGPYGDGYTF
DNA: TGTGCCAGCAGCCAAGGACCCTATGGAGATGGCTACACCTTC